The clone carrying this TCR beta chain was recorded a few times. Profiled with immunoSEQ multiplex PCR; TCRdb holds only in-frame clones, not every one. This sample has about 120,000 clones, with 82% found just once. This CDR3 spans 13 amino acids. Germline V gene data show CDR1 as SGHDN and CDR2 as FVKESK. The germline V and J ends were trimmed by 4 bases and 3 bases, with 9 bases remaining between them. This sample was included in a study of blood T cell repertoires in COVID-19. V and J are TRBV14 and TRBJ1-1; the D gene is possibly TRBD1 (6 bases). The source of this sequence is a woman in her 70s with acute or convalescent COVID-19. Material: peripheral blood. The CDR3 nucleotides are TGTGCCAGCAGCCGAGGGGGGGACACTGAAGCTTTCTTT. Residues: CASSRGGDTEAFF.